The rows below give T cell receptor beta chains drawn from one sample of a study of blood T cell repertoires in COVID-19. Libraries were prepared by immunoSEQ multiplex PCR; TCRdb keeps only in-frame clonotypes and omits some of them. This sample has about 150,000 clones; approximately 83% occur once, and the top ten carry about 3%. The sequenced sample consisted of peripheral blood. The receptor set was obtained from a woman of 80 years or more with acute or convalescent COVID-19. The CDR3 runs from the conserved cysteine through the conserved F or W. The D gene is left open where the match is weak. Clone size is shown for a subset of rows, as once, few, many or a class of expanded clone.

TRBJ1-1 - TRBV7-2 - CASSLVVMNTEAFF TGTGCCAGCAGCTTAGTAGTCATGAACACTGAAGCTTTCTTT
TRBJ2-3 - TRBV11-3 TRBD1 CASSKGTATDTQYF TGTGCCAGCAGCAAAGGGACAGCCACAGATACGCAGTATTTT
TRBJ2-5 - TRBV6-5 - CASTGVWGTQYF TGTGCCAGCACGGGGGTCTGGGGGACCCAGTACTTC
TRBJ2-5 - TRBV7-8 TRBD2 CASSQRLAGLQETQYF TGTGCCAGCAGCCAGAGACTAGCGGGCCTCCAAGAGACCCAGTACTTC
TRBJ1-3 - TRBV15 TRBD1 CATSRRQGSGNTIYF TGTGCCACCAGCAGACGACAGGGGTCGGGAAACACCATATATTTT
TRBJ2-7 - TRBV4-1 - CASSQGGYEQYF TGCGCCAGCAGCCAAGGCGGCTACGAGCAGTACTTC
TRBJ2-1 - TRBV24-1 TRBD2 CATSEAGVGGNEQFF TGTGCCACCAGTGAAGCGGGGGTTGGGGGCAATGAGCAGTTCTTC
TRBJ2-1 - TRBV29-1 TRBD1 CSAQGAIYNEQFF TGCAGCGCCCAGGGGGCGATCTACAATGAGCAGTTCTTC
TRBJ1-3 few TRBV7-9 - CASSLEVSGSSGNTIYF TGTGCCAGCAGCTTAGAAGTGTCTGGCAGCTCTGGAAACACCATATATTTT
TRBJ2-1 - TRBV7-2 - CASRYRGGADNEQFF TGTGCCAGCAGATATAGGGGGGGCGCGGACAATGAGCAGTTCTTC
TRBJ1-3 once TRBV10-3 - CAISTFGEPDSGNTIYF TGTGCCATCAGCACCTTTGGGGAGCCTGACTCTGGAAACACCATATATTTT
TRBJ1-4 - TRBV7-9 TRBD1 CASSSGTAANEKLFF TGTGCCAGCAGCTCTGGGACAGCAGCTAATGAAAAACTGTTTTTT
TRBJ1-2 - TRBV5-1 - CASSLGPSAGVYGYTF TGCGCCAGCAGCTTGGGCCCCTCCGCCGGAGTCTATGGCTACACCTTC
TRBJ1-2 - TRBV3-1/TRBV3-2 TRBD1 CASSRTGGGNYGYTF TGTGCCAGCAGCAGAACAGGGGGCGGAAACTATGGCTACACCTTC
TRBJ2-1 - TRBV9 - CASSVFGGLYNEQFF TGTGCCAGCAGCGTATTTGGGGGCCTCTACAATGAGCAGTTCTTC
TRBJ1-1 - TRBV14 TRBD1 CASAFKKGGQLNTEAFF TGTGCCAGCGCATTCAAAAAGGGGGGACAGTTGAACACTGAAGCTTTCTTT
TRBJ1-2 - TRBV11-1 - CASSLRGQLYGYTF TGTGCCAGCAGCTTAAGGGGCCAGCTCTATGGCTACACCTTC
TRBJ1-3 once TRBV18 - CASSPKADTIYF TGTGCCAGCTCACCTAAGGCGGACACCATATATTTT
TRBJ1-3 - TRBV5-6 TRBD1 CASSPTGTGVGNTIYF TGTGCCAGCAGCCCGACCGGGACAGGGGTTGGAAACACCATATATTTT
TRBJ2-5 - TRBV2 - CASSVDTQMTQYF TGTGCCAGCAGTGTCGACACCCAAATGACCCAGTACTTC
TRBJ1-2 - TRBV29-1 TRBD1 CSVRLPGQGRAGGYTF TGCAGCGTGAGACTACCGGGACAGGGTCGGGCAGGAGGCTACACCTTC
TRBJ2-7 few TRBV6-1 - CASSERNRRPTWEQYF TGTGCCAGCAGTGAAAGGAACAGGCGCCCCACTTGGGAGCAGTACTTC
TRBJ2-1 - TRBV4-1 - CASSQSAATNNEQFF TGCGCCAGCAGCCAATCGGCCGCGACAAACAATGAGCAGTTCTTC
TRBJ1-1 - TRBV19 - CASSRGMNTEAFF TGTGCCAGTAGTCGGGGAATGAACACTGAAGCTTTCTTT
TRBJ1-6 - TRBV3-1/TRBV3-2 TRBD1 CASSTGGGTVGSPLHF TGTGCCAGCAGCACAGGGGGAGGGACAGTGGGTTCACCCCTCCACTTT
TRBJ1-2 - TRBV5-1 - CASSLWEGRYGYTF TGCGCCAGCAGCTTATGGGAGGGCCGGTATGGCTACACCTTC
TRBJ1-5 - TRBV29-1 - CSVEGQGYAYSNQPQHF TGCAGCGTTGAAGGGCAGGGCTACGCCTATAGCAATCAGCCCCAGCATTTT
TRBJ1-1 - TRBV5-4 TRBD1 CASSLGQGWNTEAFF TGTGCCAGCAGCTTGGGACAGGGATGGAACACTGAAGCTTTCTTT
TRBJ1-4 - TRBV21-1 - CASSIPIPGGKEFGKLFF TGTGCCAGCAGCATACCCATCCCCGGGGGAAAGGAGTTCGGAAAACTGTTTTTT
TRBJ1-4 - TRBV12-5 - CASGLGQLANEKLFF TGTGCTAGTGGTTTGGGACAGTTGGCTAATGAAAAACTGTTTTTT
TRBJ2-1 - TRBV7-9 TRBD1 CASSRRLGTGRNEQFF TGTGCCAGCAGCCGACGACTAGGGACAGGGAGAAATGAGCAGTTCTTC
TRBJ2-1 - TRBV6-5 - CASSYPGGRNEQFF TGTGCCAGCAGCTACCCCGGGGGTCGGAATGAGCAGTTCTTC
TRBJ1-1 - TRBV25-1 - CASSEPTPGGTEAFF TGTGCCAGCAGTGAACCGACCCCCGGGGGCACTGAAGCTTTCTTT
TRBJ1-2 - TRBV6-5 - CASRGLYGYTF TGTGCCAGCAGGGGACTCTATGGCTACACCTTC
TRBJ2-3 - TRBV29-1 TRBD2 CSVSSGGAADTQYF TGCAGCGTTTCTAGCGGGGGGGCTGCAGATACGCAGTATTTT
TRBJ2-6 - TRBV2 TRBD1 CASKPGQGRSGANVLTF TGTGCCAGCAAACCCGGACAGGGGAGGTCTGGGGCCAACGTCCTGACTTTC
TRBJ2-1 - TRBV2 - CASSRYALTGPSSYNEQFF TGTGCCAGCAGTCGTTACGCCCTAACAGGACCGAGCTCCTACAATGAGCAGTTCTTC
TRBJ2-1 - TRBV10-3 TRBD1 CAISDVTGLGNEQFF TGTGCCATCAGTGATGTGACAGGGCTAGGCAATGAGCAGTTCTTC
TRBJ2-3 - TRBV19 TRBD2 CATRRSGGTDTQYF TGTGCCACCAGAAGGAGCGGGGGCACAGATACGCAGTATTTT
TRBJ2-5 - TRBV6-6 - CASSFSGTLQETQYF TGTGCCAGCAGTTTCTCCGGGACATTACAAGAGACCCAGTACTTC
TRBJ2-3 - TRBV19 TRBD2 CASSISIGLAGGQDTQYF TGTGCCAGTAGTATTTCGATTGGGCTAGCGGGGGGGCAAGATACGCAGTATTTT
TRBJ1-2 - TRBV18 - CASTLPSRGYTF TGTGCCAGCACCCTACCATCCCGAGGCTACACCTTC
TRBJ2-1 - TRBV6-5 TRBD2 CASSSGDYNEQFF TGTGCCAGCAGTAGCGGGGACTACAATGAGCAGTTCTTC
TRBJ1-1 - TRBV6-5 - CASSPLPSNTEAFF TGTGCCAGCAGTCCTCTCCCGAGCAACACTGAAGCTTTCTTT
TRBJ1-2 - TRBV5-5 TRBD1 CASSFPGTGYGYTF TGTGCCAGCAGCTTTCCCGGGACAGGCTATGGCTACACCTTC
TRBJ1-2 few TRBV4-1 - CASSQEMEVNYGYTF TGCGCCAGCAGCCAAGAGATGGAGGTGAACTATGGCTACACCTTC
TRBJ1-2 - TRBV4-2 TRBD1 CASSSPGGGSYGYTF TGTGCCAGCAGCTCCCCGGGAGGGGGCAGCTATGGCTACACCTTC
TRBJ2-3 - TRBV4-1 TRBD1 CASSQGWDREADTQYF TGCGCCAGCAGCCAAGGGTGGGACAGGGAGGCAGATACGCAGTATTTT
TRBJ2-1 - TRBV27 TRBD1 CASKLGQGFYNEQFF TGTGCCAGCAAACTGGGACAGGGTTTCTACAATGAGCAGTTCTTC
TRBJ1-2 few TRBV11-1 TRBD1 CASSLYGQGPNYGYTF TGTGCCAGCAGCTTGTACGGACAGGGCCCTAACTATGGCTACACCTTC
TRBJ2-7 - TRBV25-1 TRBD1 CASSVTGTGHSYEQYF TGTGCCAGCAGTGTAACCGGGACAGGGCACTCCTACGAGCAGTACTTC
TRBJ1-1 - TRBV12-3/TRBV12-4 TRBD1 CASTRQGNTEAFF TGTGCCAGCACCAGACAGGGGAACACTGAAGCTTTCTTT
TRBJ1-1 - TRBV7-6 TRBD1 CASSLDYRTGDLTEAFF TGTGCCAGCAGCTTAGATTACCGGACAGGGGATCTCACTGAAGCTTTCTTT
TRBJ1-1 - TRBV7-2 - CATLAGGILAFF TGTGCCACCCTAGCGGGGGGGATCCTCGCTTTCTTT
TRBJ2-7 - TRBV11-2 - CASSFNSYEQYF TGTGCCAGCAGCTTCAACTCCTACGAGCAGTACTTC
TRBJ1-2 - TRBV10-3 TRBD1 CAISFGQGGYGYTF TGTGCCATCAGTTTCGGACAGGGGGGCTATGGCTACACCTTC